The entry below describes one TCR beta chain. Its antigen is not identified. Deletions cut 3 bases from V and 4 bases from J, with 18 bases between. Per the germline V gene, CDR1 is MGHRA and CDR2 is YSYEKL. CDR3 length: 17 amino acids. The sample comes from a study of cytomegalovirus exposure and HLA in healthy donors. Study results and caveats: Sequencing depth across donors, presence/absence analyses assumed, was roughly uniform. Association of roughly 17,000 TCR beta sequences with HLA alleles was found at 0.05 false discovery rate in a later analysis.

A multiplex PCR was run with 60 Vbeta primers and 13 Jbeta primers. Profiling relied on immunoSEQ multiplex PCR, and the TCRdb table lists in-frame clones only, not all of them. This sample has 100,000 to 150,000 clones, with around 77% found just once. This receptor was taken from a woman aged 40-49 years in good health and CMV-seropositive. Sequencing used PBMCs. The chain uses TRBV4-1 and TRBJ1-4, with D unclear. CDR3 coding DNA: TGCGCCAGCAGCCACCCCGGGGAGCGGGGAGATAATGAAAAACTGTTTTTT. Protein: CASSHPGERGDNEKLFF.